The 24 T cell receptor beta chains in this list originate from one sample, sequenced in a study of blood T cell repertoires in COVID-19. Using immunoSEQ multiplex PCR, the repertoire was profiled, and TCRdb retains in-frame clones only, with some absent. The repertoire includes about 82,000 clones, roughly 80% of them detected once, and just over 35% sits in the top ten. Sequencing used peripheral blood. Receptors were obtained from a man in his 60s with COVID-19, enrolled during active disease.

This clone was seen a single time. V is TRBV9 and J is TRBJ2-7; 10 nucleotides line up with TRBD1. The V segment lost 4 bases and the J segment 2 bases; nucleotides outside the gene matches: 3. Germline loops: CDR1 SGDLS, CDR2 YYNGEE. This CDR3 is 14 amino acids long. The CDR3 loop reads CASSPGQGAYEQYF. CDR3 sequence (DNA): TGTGCCAGCAGCCCTGGACAGGGGGCCTACGAGCAGTACTTC.

The chain is built from TRBV20-1 and TRBJ2-2, with TRBD1 identical over 9 bases. The CDR3 runs 14 residues. Germline-derived CDR1 and CDR2 are DFQATT and SNEGSKA (reference sequence). The ends lost 3 bases at V and 6 bases at J; junction bases unmatched: 5. The CDR3 sequence is CSASRQGDAGELFF. CDR3 in DNA: TGCAGTGCTAGTAGACAGGGGGATGCCGGGGAGCTGTTTTTT.

This chain connects TRBV6-2 or TRBV6-3 to TRBJ1-1; TRBD1 matches at 11 bases. Germline CDR1 and CDR2: MNHEY and SVGEGT. V was clipped by 2 bases and J by 8 bases; unmatched bases: 16. The CDR3 sequence is 18 residues long. The CDR3 DNA reads TGTGCCAGCAGTTACCTGACAGGGACAGGGGGGCCAAGGGGCGAAGCTTTCTTT. Its protein product is CASSYLTGTGGPRGEAFF.

V and J are TRBV9 and TRBJ1-3, with 7 nucleotides matching TRBD1. The germline V gene has CDR1 SGDLS and CDR2 YYNGEE. Germline trimming cut 3 bases from V and 1 base from J; bases unmatched to any gene: 4. The CDR3 runs 15 residues. The CDR3 nucleotides read TGTGCCAGCAGCGCCACGACAGGGTCTGGAAACACCATATATTTT. As protein: CASSATTGSGNTIYF.

The chain links TRBV6-1 to TRBJ1-5; D unclear. Germline V CDR1 and CDR2: MNHNS, SASEGT. V lost 2 bases and J 5 bases, leaving 13 bases between the germline ends. This CDR3 is built from 15 residues. CDR3 region: CASSEFHSGDQPQHF. CDR3 nucleotides: TGTGCCAGCAGTGAATTCCACTCTGGTGATCAGCCCCAGCATTTT.

V gene TRBV5-4 combines with J gene TRBJ1-4; 9 bases are a match to TRBD1. V was pared by 7 bases and J by 7 bases, with 5 bases of the junction left unmatched. From germline, CDR1 is SGHNT and CDR2 YYREEE (reference sequence). CDR3 length: 13 amino acids. The CDR3 coding sequence is TGTGCCAGCGGCGGGACAGGGAGTGAAAAACTGTTTTTT. It is translated as CASGGTGSEKLFF.

The chain joins TRBV5-5 to TRBJ2-1; D may be TRBD1 (6 bases). With 2 bases removed from V and 8 bases from J, the gap between germline ends came to 17 bases. CDR3 size: 15 residues. Per germline, CDR1 SGHKS and CDR2 YYEKEE (reference sequence). The CDR3 spells CASSFQGTRRYEQFF. The CDR3 DNA reads TGTGCCAGCAGCTTTCAGGGGACCCGACGCTATGAGCAGTTCTTC.

This clone came up once. The chain combines TRBV6-2 or TRBV6-3 with TRBJ2-1; 12 nucleotides align to TRBD2. With V trimmed by 0 bases and J by 8 bases, 14 bases remained unmatched. There are 19 residues in the CDR3. CDR1 is MNHEY, CDR2 SVGEGT, per germline. The DNA for the CDR3 is TGTGCCAGCAGTTACTCGTTTCGGACTAGCGGGGAGGTGAGGGATGAGCAGTTCTTC. Translated: CASSYSFRTSGEVRDEQFF.

This clone was counted only a few times. The chain combines TRBV5-1 with TRBJ2-5; D might be TRBD1 (6 bases). Germline-derived CDR1 and CDR2 are SGHRS and YFSETQ. With 4 bases removed from V and 2 bases from J, the gap between germline ends came to 15 bases. The length of the CDR3 is 15 residues. This CDR3 reads CASSPALGQQETQYF. The CDR3 DNA is TGCGCCAGCAGCCCGGCCCTTGGACAGCAAGAGACCCAGTACTTC.

Details on this clone: One end of the junction varies from germline; a read error may be responsible. The rearrangement joins TRBV27 to TRBJ2-2; 7 nucleotides line up with TRBD2. Germline assignment: CDR1 MNHEY and CDR2 SMNVEV (reference sequence). The CDR3 runs 14 residues. In DNA form, the CDR3 reads TGTGCCAGCAGTTGGCGGGAGAACGCCGGGGAGCTGTTTTTT. Translation gives CASSWRENAGELFF.

V usage is TRBV7-9 and J usage is TRBJ2-2; D is undetermined. Germline V lookup: CDR1 SEHNR, CDR2 FQNEAQ (reference sequence). V was shortened by 5 bases and J by 3 bases, with 10 bases between the two germline ends. The CDR3 sequence is 14 residues long. The CDR3 is CASSLDTHTGELFF. CDR3 bases: TGTGCCAGCAGCCTAGACACCCACACCGGGGAGCTGTTTTTT.

The J gene is TRBJ2-3, the V gene TRBV2; 10 positions agree with TRBD2. The CDR3 extends over 16 amino acids. The germline CDR1 and CDR2 sequences are SNHLY and FYNNEI. The ends lost 5 bases at V and 6 bases at J; junction bases unmatched: 11. Here the CDR3 DNA reads TGTGCCAGCAGTTACGGACTAGCGGATTTAGGGGATACGCAGTATTTT. Protein sequence: CASSYGLADLGDTQYF.

The J gene is TRBJ2-5, the V gene TRBV6-2 or TRBV6-3; a weak D match, TRBD1 (7 bases). Per the germline V gene, CDR1 is MNHEY and CDR2 is SVGEGT. Between the trimmed V and J ends, which lost 0 bases and 8 bases, there was a span of 16 bases. This CDR3 has 15 residues. This CDR3 is CASSYSEGARETQYF. DNA of the CDR3: TGTGCCAGCAGTTACTCGGAGGGGGCGCGGGAAACCCAGTACTTC.

V and J are TRBV11-3 and TRBJ1-2; TRBD1 matches at 8 bases. The CDR3 has 14 amino acids. V lost 3 bases to trimming and J lost 3 bases; unmatched junction nucleotides: 3. The germline CDR1 and CDR2 sequences are SGHNT and YENEEA. CDR3 nucleotide sequence: TGTGCCAGCAGCTTCCTACAGGGGGACTATGGCTACACCTTC. It codes for CASSFLQGDYGYTF.

V and J are TRBV5-1 and TRBJ2-4, with 8 bases matching TRBD2. The CDR3 has 17 residues. CDR1 is SGHRS and CDR2 is YFSETQ in the germline V gene. J lost 7 bases, V lost 0 bases, and 12 bases had no gene match. In DNA form, the CDR3 reads TGCGCCAGCAGCTTGGGGGTAGGGGGTAGCGGGGAGAACATTCAGTACTTC. Translated: CASSLGVGGSGENIQYF.

The J gene is TRBJ2-1, the V gene TRBV30, with TRBD2 as a possible D gene (5 bases). V lost 2 bases to trimming and J lost 7 bases, with 18 bases between them. The length of the CDR3 is 15 residues. Germline CDR1 and CDR2: GTSNPN and SVGIG (reference sequence). The chain's CDR3 is CAWSTGSRRQNEQFF. The DNA of the CDR3 is TGTGCCTGGAGTACTGGGTCTAGGAGGCAAAATGAGCAGTTCTTC.

The chain employs TRBV9 and TRBJ2-1, with 12 positions matching TRBD2. The CDR3 is made up of 15 amino acids. Unmatched junction bases numbered 3, after V lost 4 bases and J lost 4 bases. CDR1 is SGDLS and CDR2 is YYNGEE in the germline V gene. The CDR3 sequence: CASSPSGRVYNEQFF. DNA of the CDR3: TGTGCCAGCAGCCCTAGCGGGAGGGTTTACAATGAGCAGTTCTTC.

This clone appeared a single time. The chain carries TRBV9 and TRBJ2-1; no clear D gene. CDR3 size: 15 residues. Germline assignment: CDR1 SGDLS and CDR2 YYNGEE. Trimming took 0 bases from V and 3 from J, leaving 10 bases between them. CDR3 region: CASSVVGQSYNEQFF. In DNA, the CDR3 is TGTGCCAGCAGCGTAGTTGGGCAGAGCTACAATGAGCAGTTCTTC.

This chain connects TRBV6-5 to TRBJ1-6, with unresolved D. CDR3 size: 13 residues. CDR1 is MNHEY, CDR2 SVGAGI, per germline. The V and J ends lost 10 bases and 7 bases respectively, with 14 bases between them. CDR3 DNA: TGTGCCACTTCGCGGATCCCGAATTCACCCCTCCACTTT. Amino acid sequence: CATSRIPNSPLHF.

The chain has TRBV19 and TRBJ2-3; D possibly corresponds to TRBD1 (6 bases). CDR1 is LNHDA and CDR2 is SQIVND in the germline V gene (reference sequence). V shed 6 bases and J shed 5 bases, with 12 bases lying between them. The CDR3 is 13 amino acids. The CDR3 here is CASSRRGRDTQYF. CDR3 DNA: TGTGCCAGTAGCCGCAGGGGTAGAGATACGCAGTATTTT.

The CDR3 is CASSQGKSSGGANTQYF. The CDR3, as DNA: TGCGCCAGCAGCCAGGGCAAGAGTAGCGGGGGGGCGAATACGCAGTATTTT. This sequence joins TRBV5-1 and TRBJ2-3; the match to TRBD2 covers 11 bases. Losses at the gene ends were 4 bases for V and 7 bases for J; bases not matched to a gene: 14. Germline CDR1 and CDR2: SGHRS and YFSETQ. This CDR3 is 17 amino acids long.

This chain connects TRBV19 to TRBJ1-4; D gene uncertain. CDR1 is LNHDA and CDR2 is SQIVND in the germline V gene (reference sequence). Trimming cost V 4 bases and J 5 bases, with 8 bases left between them. CDR3 length: 13 residues. This chain's CDR3 is CASSTNQNEKLFF. The CDR3 nucleotides read TGTGCCAGTAGTACAAACCAGAATGAAAAACTGTTTTTT.

The chain employs TRBV10-3 and TRBJ2-1, with 12 bases lining up with TRBD2. There are 15 residues in the CDR3. Per germline, CDR1 ENHRY and CDR2 SYGVKD. Losses at the gene ends were 2 bases for V and 9 bases for J; bases not matched to a gene: 5. The CDR3 coding sequence is TGTGCCATCAGTGAGGAGACTAGCGGGAGCACTGAGCAGTTCTTC. It codes for CAISEETSGSTEQFF.

This sequence joins TRBV5-4 and TRBJ1-1; possible D gene TRBD1, 6 bases. The CDR3 sequence is 16 residues long. Per germline, CDR1 SGHNT and CDR2 YYREEE (reference sequence). Trimming stripped 4 bases from V and 1 base from J, with 17 bases between. The CDR3 DNA follows: TGTGCCAGCAGCCCCGGAGGGGGGGGCAGGAACACTGAAGCTTTCTTT. This translates into CASSPGGGGRNTEAFF.